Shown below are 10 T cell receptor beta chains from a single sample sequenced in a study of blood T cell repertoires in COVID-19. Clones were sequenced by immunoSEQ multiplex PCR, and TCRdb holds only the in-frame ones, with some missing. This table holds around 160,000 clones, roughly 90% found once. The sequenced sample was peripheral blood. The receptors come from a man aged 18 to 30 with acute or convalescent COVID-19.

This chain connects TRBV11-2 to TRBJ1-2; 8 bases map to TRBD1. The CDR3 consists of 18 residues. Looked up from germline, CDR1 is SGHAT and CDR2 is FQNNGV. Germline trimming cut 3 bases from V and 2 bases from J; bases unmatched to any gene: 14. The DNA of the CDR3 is TGTGCCAGCAGCTTTATTAAATCCGGACAGGGTAACAACTATGGCTACACCTTC. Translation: CASSFIKSGQGNNYGYTF.

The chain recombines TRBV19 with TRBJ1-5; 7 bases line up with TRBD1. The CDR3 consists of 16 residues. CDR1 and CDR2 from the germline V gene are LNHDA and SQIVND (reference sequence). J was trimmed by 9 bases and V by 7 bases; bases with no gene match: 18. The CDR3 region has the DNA TGTGCCAGTAACCCCGTAACCGGGACAGTTATCGGGCCCCAGCATTTT. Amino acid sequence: CASNPVTGTVIGPQHF. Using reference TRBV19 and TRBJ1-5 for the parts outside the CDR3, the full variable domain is DGGITQSPKYLFRKEGQNVTLSCEQNLNHDAMYWYRQDPGQGLRLIYYSQIVNDFQKGDIAEGYSVSREKKESFPLTVTSAQKNPTAFYLCASNPVTGTVIGPQHFGDGTRLSIL.

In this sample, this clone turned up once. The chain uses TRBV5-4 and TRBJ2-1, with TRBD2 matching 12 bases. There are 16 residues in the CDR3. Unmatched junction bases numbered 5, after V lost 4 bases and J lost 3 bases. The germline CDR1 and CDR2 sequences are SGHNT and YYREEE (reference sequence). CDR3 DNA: TGTGCCAGCAGCCGGAGGACTAGCGGGGACTACAATGAGCAGTTCTTC. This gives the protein CASSRRTSGDYNEQFF.

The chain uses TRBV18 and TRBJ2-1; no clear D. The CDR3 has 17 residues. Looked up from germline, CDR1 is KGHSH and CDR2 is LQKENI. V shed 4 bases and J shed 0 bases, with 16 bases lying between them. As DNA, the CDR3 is TGTGCCAGCTCACGGTTCGAGCGCGCAAGCTCCTACAATGAGCAGTTCTTC. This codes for CASSRFERASSYNEQFF.

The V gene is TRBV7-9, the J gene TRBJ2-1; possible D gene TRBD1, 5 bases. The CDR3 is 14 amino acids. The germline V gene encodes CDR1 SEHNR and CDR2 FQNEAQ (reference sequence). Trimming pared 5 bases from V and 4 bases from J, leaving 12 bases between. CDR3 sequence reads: CASSPTTVYNEQFF. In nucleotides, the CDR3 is TGTGCCAGCAGCCCGACGACAGTGTACAATGAGCAGTTCTTC.

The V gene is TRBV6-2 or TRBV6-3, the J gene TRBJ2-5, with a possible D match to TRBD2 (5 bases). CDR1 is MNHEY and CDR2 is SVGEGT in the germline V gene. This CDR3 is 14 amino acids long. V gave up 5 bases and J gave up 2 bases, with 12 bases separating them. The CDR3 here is CASSRRGGQETQYF. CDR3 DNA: TGTGCCAGCAGTCGCCGAGGAGGACAAGAGACCCAGTACTTC.

DNA of the CDR3: TGTGCCAGCAGCCAACGACAGGGGGCCACCTACGAGCAGTACTTC. The encoded protein is CASSQRQGATYEQYF. This chain joins TRBV14 and TRBJ2-7, with 10 bases matching TRBD1. The germline V gene has CDR1 SGHDN and CDR2 FVKESK. This CDR3 is built from 15 residues. The J segment lost 2 bases and the V segment lost 2 bases, leaving 3 bases of the junction unmatched.

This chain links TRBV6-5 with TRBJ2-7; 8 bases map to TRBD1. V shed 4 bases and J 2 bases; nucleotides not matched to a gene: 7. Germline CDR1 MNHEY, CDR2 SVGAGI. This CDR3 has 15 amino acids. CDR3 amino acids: CASSSRTGNPYEQYF. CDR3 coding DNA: TGTGCCAGCAGTTCCCGGACAGGGAATCCCTACGAGCAGTACTTC.

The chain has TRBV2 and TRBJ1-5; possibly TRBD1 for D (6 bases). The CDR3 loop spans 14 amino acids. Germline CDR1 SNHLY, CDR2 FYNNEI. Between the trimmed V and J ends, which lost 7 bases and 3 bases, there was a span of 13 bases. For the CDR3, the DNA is TGTGCCAGCACCCTGACAGGACCCAATCAGCCCCAGCATTTT. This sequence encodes CASTLTGPNQPQHF.

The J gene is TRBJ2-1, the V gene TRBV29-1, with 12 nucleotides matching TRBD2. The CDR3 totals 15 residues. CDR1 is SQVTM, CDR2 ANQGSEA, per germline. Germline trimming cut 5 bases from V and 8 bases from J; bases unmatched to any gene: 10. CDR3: CSVPGTSGRTDEQFF. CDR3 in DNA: TGCAGCGTTCCTGGCACTAGCGGGAGGACGGATGAGCAGTTCTTC.